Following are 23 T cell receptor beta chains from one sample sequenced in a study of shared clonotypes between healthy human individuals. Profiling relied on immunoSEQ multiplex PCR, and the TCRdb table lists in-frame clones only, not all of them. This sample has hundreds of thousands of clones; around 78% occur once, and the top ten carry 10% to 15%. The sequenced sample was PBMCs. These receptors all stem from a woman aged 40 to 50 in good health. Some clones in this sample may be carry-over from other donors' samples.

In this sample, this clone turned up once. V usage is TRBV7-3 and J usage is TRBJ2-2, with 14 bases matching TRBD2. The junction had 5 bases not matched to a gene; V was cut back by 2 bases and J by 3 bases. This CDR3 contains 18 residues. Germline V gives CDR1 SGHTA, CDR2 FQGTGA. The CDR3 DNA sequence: TGTGCCAGCAGCTTAGGGACTAGCGGGAGTATCGACACCGGGGAGCTGTTTTTT. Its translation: CASSLGTSGSIDTGELFF.

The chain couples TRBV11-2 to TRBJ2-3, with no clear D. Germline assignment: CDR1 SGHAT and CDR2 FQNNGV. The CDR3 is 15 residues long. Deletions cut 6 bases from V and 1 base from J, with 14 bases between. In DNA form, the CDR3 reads TGTGCCAGCAGATCAGAGGACCTAGGCACAGATACGCAGTATTTT. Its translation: CASRSEDLGTDTQYF.

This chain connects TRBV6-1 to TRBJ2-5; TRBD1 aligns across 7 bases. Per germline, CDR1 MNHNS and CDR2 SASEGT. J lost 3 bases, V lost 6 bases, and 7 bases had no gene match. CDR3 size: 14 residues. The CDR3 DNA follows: TGTGCCAGCAGAAGGGACAGCGTAAAAGAGACCCAGTACTTC. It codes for CASRRDSVKETQYF.

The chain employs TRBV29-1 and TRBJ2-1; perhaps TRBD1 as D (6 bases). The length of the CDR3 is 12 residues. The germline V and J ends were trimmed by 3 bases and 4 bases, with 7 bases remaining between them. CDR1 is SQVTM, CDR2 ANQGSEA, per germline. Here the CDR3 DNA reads TGCAGCGTTGAGCAGGGGTACAATGAGCAGTTCTTC. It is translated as CSVEQGYNEQFF.

CDR3 DNA: TGCGCCAGCAGCTTGGGTATAGGGATCGCGGTGACTGAAGCTTTCTTT. Amino acid sequence: CASSLGIGIAVTEAFF. This sequence joins TRBV5-1 and TRBJ1-1; D uncertain. With 0 bases removed from V and 5 bases from J, the gap between germline ends came to 17 bases. Germline loops: CDR1 SGHRS, CDR2 YFSETQ. The CDR3 covers 16 residues.

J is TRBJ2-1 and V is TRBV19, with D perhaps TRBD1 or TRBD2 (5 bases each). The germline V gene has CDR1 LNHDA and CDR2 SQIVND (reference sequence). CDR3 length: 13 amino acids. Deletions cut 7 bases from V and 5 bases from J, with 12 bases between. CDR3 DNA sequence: TGTGCCAGTAAGCAGAGGGACCACAATGAGCAGTTCTTC. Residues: CASKQRDHNEQFF.

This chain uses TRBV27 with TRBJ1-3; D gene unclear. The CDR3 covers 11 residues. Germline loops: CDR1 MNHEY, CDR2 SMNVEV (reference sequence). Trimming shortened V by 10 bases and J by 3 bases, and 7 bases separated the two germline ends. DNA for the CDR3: TGTGCCACCATATTTGGAAACACCATATATTTT. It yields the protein CATIFGNTIYF.

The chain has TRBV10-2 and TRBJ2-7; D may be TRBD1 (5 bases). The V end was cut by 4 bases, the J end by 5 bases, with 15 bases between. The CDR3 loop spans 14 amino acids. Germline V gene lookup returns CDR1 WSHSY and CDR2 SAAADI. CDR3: CASSVPQGRHEQYF. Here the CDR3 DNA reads TGCGCCAGCAGTGTACCCCAGGGCCGACACGAGCAGTACTTC.

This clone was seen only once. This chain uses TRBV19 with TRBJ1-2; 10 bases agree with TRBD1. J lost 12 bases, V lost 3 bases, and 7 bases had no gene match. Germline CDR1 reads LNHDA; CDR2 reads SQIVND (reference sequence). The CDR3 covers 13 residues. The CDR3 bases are TGTGCCAGTAGTATTCTCGGGACAGGGGTTGACACCTTC. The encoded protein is CASSILGTGVDTF.

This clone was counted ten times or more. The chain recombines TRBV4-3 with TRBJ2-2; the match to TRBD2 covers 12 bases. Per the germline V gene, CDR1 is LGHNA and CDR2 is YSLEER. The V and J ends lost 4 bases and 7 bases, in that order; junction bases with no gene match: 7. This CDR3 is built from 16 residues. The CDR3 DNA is TGCGCCAGCAGCCGACTTCCGGGACTAGCGGGCGGGGAGCTGTTTTTT. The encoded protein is CASSRLPGLAGGELFF.

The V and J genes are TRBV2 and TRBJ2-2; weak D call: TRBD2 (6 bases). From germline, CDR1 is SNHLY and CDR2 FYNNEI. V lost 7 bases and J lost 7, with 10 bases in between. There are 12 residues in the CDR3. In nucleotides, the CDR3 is TGTGCCAGCATGAATAGCGGCGGGGAGCTGTTTTTT. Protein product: CASMNSGGELFF.

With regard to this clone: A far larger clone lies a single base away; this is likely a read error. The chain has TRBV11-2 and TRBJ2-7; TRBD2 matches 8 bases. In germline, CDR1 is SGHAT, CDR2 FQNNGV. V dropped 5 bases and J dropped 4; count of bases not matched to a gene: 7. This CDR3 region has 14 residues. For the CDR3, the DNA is TGTGCCAGCAGCCCACGGGGGGGACTGTACGAGCAGTACTTC. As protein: CASSPRGGLYEQYF. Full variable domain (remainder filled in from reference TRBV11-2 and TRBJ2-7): EAGVAQSPRYKIIEKRQSVAFWCNPISGHATLYWYQQILGQGPKLLIQFQNNGVVDDSQLPKDRFSAERLKGVDSTLKIQPAKLEDSAVYLCASSPRGGLYEQYFGPGTRLTVT.

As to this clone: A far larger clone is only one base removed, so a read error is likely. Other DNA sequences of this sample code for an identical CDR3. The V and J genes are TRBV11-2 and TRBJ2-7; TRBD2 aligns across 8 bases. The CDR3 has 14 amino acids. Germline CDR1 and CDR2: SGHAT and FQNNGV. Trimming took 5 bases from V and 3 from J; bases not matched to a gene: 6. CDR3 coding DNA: TGTGCCAGCAGCCTACCCGGGACTAGCTACGAGCAGTACTTC. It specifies CASSLPGTSYEQYF.

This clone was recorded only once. The CDR3 sequence: CASRGYRGRTDTQYF. The CDR3 bases are TGTGCCAGCAGGGGATACAGGGGCCGTACAGATACGCAGTATTTT. The chain couples TRBV9 to TRBJ2-3; 7 nucleotides align to TRBD1. The CDR3 totals 15 residues. The V and J ends lost 5 bases and 3 bases, in that order; junction bases with no gene match: 9. CDR1 and CDR2 from the germline V gene are SGDLS and YYNGEE.

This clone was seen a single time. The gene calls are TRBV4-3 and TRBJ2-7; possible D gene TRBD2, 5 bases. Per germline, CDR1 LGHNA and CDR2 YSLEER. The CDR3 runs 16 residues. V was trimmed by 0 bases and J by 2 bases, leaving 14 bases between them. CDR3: CASSQDVVGRAYEQYF. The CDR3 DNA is TGCGCCAGCAGCCAAGACGTCGTGGGGAGAGCCTACGAGCAGTACTTC.

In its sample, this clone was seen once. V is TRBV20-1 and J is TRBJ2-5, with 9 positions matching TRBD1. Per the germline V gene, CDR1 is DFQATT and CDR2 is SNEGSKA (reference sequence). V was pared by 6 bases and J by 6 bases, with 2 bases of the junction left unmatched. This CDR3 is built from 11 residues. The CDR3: CSAGTGKTQYF. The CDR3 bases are TGCAGTGCCGGGACAGGGAAGACCCAGTACTTC.

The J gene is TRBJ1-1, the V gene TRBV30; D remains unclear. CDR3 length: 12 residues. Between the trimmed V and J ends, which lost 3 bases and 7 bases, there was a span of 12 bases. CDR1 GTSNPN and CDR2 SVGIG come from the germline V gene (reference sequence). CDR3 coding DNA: TGTGCCTGGAGGAGGGTTATAAGTGAAGCTTTCTTT. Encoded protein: CAWRRVISEAFF.

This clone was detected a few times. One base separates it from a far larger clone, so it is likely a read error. The CDR3 DNA reads as TGTGCCTGGGAGGGAAACGTGAACACTGAAGCTTTCTTT. Its translation is CAWEGNVNTEAFF. The rearrangement joins TRBV30 to TRBJ1-1; no clear D gene. The germline V gene encodes CDR1 GTSNPN and CDR2 SVGIG (reference sequence). The CDR3 spans 13 residues. V lost 5 bases to trimming and J lost 0 bases, with 10 bases between them.

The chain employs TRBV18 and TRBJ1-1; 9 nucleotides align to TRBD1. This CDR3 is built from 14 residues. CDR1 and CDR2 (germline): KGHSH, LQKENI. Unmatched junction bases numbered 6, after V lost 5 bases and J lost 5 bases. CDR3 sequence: CASSSNRGQTEAFF. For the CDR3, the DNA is TGTGCCAGCTCATCGAACAGGGGGCAAACTGAAGCTTTCTTT.

CDR3 DNA sequence: TGCGCCAGCAGCCACGGACTAGCGGGGTCCTACGAGCAGTACTTC. It yields the protein CASSHGLAGSYEQYF. V is TRBV4-1 and J is TRBJ2-7, with TRBD2 matching 12 bases. The CDR3 is 15 residues long. The J segment lost 1 base and the V segment lost 3 bases, leaving 1 base of the junction unmatched. Germline V lookup: CDR1 MGHRA, CDR2 YSYEKL.

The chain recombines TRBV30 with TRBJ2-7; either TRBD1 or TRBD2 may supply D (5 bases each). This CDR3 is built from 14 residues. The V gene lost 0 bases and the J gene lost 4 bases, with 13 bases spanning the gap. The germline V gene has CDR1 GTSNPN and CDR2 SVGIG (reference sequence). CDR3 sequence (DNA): TGTGCCTGGAGTGTACGCCGGGGCTTGTACGAGCAGTACTTC. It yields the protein CAWSVRRGLYEQYF.

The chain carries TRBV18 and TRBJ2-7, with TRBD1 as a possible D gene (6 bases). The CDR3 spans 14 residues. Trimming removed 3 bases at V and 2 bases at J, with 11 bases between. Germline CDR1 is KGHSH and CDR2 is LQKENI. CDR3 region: CASSPGTPTYEQYF. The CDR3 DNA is TGTGCCAGCTCACCCGGGACACCGACCTACGAGCAGTACTTC.

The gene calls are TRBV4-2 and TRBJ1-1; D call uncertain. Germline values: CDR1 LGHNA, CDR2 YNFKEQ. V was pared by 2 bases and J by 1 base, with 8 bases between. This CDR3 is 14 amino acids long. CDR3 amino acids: CASSQRFTNTEAFF. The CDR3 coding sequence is TGTGCCAGCAGCCAAAGATTCACGAACACTGAAGCTTTCTTT.